The next 31 T cell receptor beta chains were all read from a single sample in a study of OX40 agonist ivuxolimab in advanced cancers. Data came from immunoSEQ multiplex PCR; TCRdb stores just in-frame clones and leaves some out. The sample includes about 70,000 clones, 82% seen only once; the top ten take approximately 6.7%. The sample in question was CD4+ or CD8+ T cells sorted from blood, obtained in a trial of the OX40 agonist ivuxolimab. These TCRs come from an adult with an advanced solid tumor such as melanoma, head and neck, liver or kidney cancer.

The sample holds a few counts of this clone. The chain joins TRBV2 to TRBJ2-1, with D maybe TRBD1 (6 bases). Germline loops: CDR1 SNHLY, CDR2 FYNNEI. V was cut by 3 bases and J by 2 bases, with 17 bases left in between. The CDR3 contains 17 residues. Written as DNA, the CDR3 is TGTGCCAGCAGTGAGGGTGGACAGTTTTCTACCTACAATGAGCAGTTCTTC. Its protein product is CASSEGGQFSTYNEQFF.

This sequence joins TRBV6-6 and TRBJ2-1, with a tentative D call TRBD1 (5 bases). The CDR3 spans 12 residues. Trimming shortened V by 7 bases and J by 6 bases, and 10 bases separated the two germline ends. The germline V gene encodes CDR1 MNHNY and CDR2 SVGAGI (reference sequence). The CDR3 reads CASTFRGNEQFF. The CDR3 nucleotides read TGTGCCAGCACCTTTAGGGGCAATGAGCAGTTCTTC.

The chain joins TRBV29-1 to TRBJ1-2; a weak D match, TRBD1 (5 bases). Germline loops: CDR1 SQVTM, CDR2 ANQGSEA. The CDR3 has 13 residues. V lost 4 bases and J lost 3, with 12 bases in between. In DNA, the CDR3 is TGCAGCGTTGGTCTAGGCAGGGACTATGGCTACACCTTC. Encoded protein: CSVGLGRDYGYTF.

The chain is built from TRBV19 and TRBJ1-2; 9 nucleotides align to TRBD1. This CDR3 region has 13 residues. Germline V lookup: CDR1 LNHDA, CDR2 SQIVND (reference sequence). Unmatched junction bases numbered 10, after V lost 10 bases and J lost 7 bases. The CDR3 DNA follows: TGTGCCACCACTCGGGACAGGGATAGTGGCTACACCTTC. Translation: CATTRDRDSGYTF.

The rearrangement uses TRBV11-3 and TRBJ2-3, with D unclear. Trimming removed 2 bases from V and 5 bases from J, with 5 bases in between. The CDR3 extends over 12 amino acids. Germline CDR1 reads SGHNT; CDR2 reads YENEEA. CDR3 amino acids: CASSLQRDTQYF. In nucleotides, the CDR3 is TGTGCCAGCAGCTTACAGAGAGATACGCAGTATTTT. The whole variable domain, remainder taken from reference TRBV11-3 and TRBJ2-3, is EAGVVQSPRYKIIEKKQPVAFWCNPISGHNTLYWYLQNLGQGPELLIRYENEEAVDDSQLPKDRFSAERLKGVDSTLKIQPAELGDSAVYLCASSLQRDTQYFGPGTRLTVL.

The V gene is TRBV6-1, the J gene TRBJ1-4, with D possibly being TRBD1 (6 bases). V lost 4 bases and J lost 8, with 8 bases in between. The CDR3 has 12 residues. The germline V gene has CDR1 MNHNS and CDR2 SASEGT. CDR3 region: CASSGRGEKLFF. CDR3 sequence (DNA): TGTGCCAGCAGTGGGAGGGGGGAAAAACTGTTTTTT.

The rearrangement uses TRBV7-2 and TRBJ2-5; D may be TRBD1 (5 bases). V lost 1 base, J lost 2 bases, and 8 bases lay in between. In germline, CDR1 is SGHTA, CDR2 FQGNSA. The CDR3 covers 14 residues. The CDR3 protein is CASSLGGSQETQYF. The CDR3, as DNA: TGTGCCAGCAGCTTAGGGGGCAGTCAAGAGACCCAGTACTTC. The complete variable domain, with remaining parts taken from reference TRBV7-2 and TRBJ2-5, reads GAGVSQSPSNKVTEKGKDVELRCDPISGHTALYWYRQSLGQGLEFLIYFQGNSAPDKSGLPSDRFSAERTGGSVSTLTIQRTQQEDSAVYLCASSLGGSQETQYFGPGTRLLVL.

V gene TRBV21-1 combines with J gene TRBJ2-7; the table assigns TRBD2, which was not confirmed against the DNA. TRBV21-1 is an annotated pseudogene. This CDR3 has 17 residues. CDR3: CASSKIAGWGASYEQYV. CDR3 nucleotides: TGTGCCAGCAGCAAAATAGCGGGGTGGGGGGCTTCCTACGAGCAGTACGTC.

The chain employs TRBV7-7 and TRBJ2-2; 10 bases are a match to TRBD2. V lost 1 base and J lost 7; bases outside the gene matches: 6. CDR1 and CDR2 (germline): SSHAT, FNYEAQ (reference sequence). The length of the CDR3 is 16 residues. For the CDR3, the DNA is TGTGCCAGCAGCTTAGGCCTAGCGGGAGCTGGCGGGGAGCTGTTTTTT. Protein sequence: CASSLGLAGAGGELFF. Full variable domain (remainder filled in from reference TRBV7-7 and TRBJ2-2): GAGVSQSPRYKVTKRGQDVTLRCDPISSHATLYWYQQALGQGPEFLTYFNYEAQPDKSGLPSDRFSAERPEGSISTLTIQRTEQRDSAMYRCASSLGLAGAGGELFFGEGSRLTVL.

The genes are TRBV5-8 and TRBJ2-7; 7 nucleotides line up with TRBD2. CDR3 length: 15 amino acids. In germline, CDR1 is SGHTS, CDR2 YDEGEE. Trimming at V came to 4 bases and at J to 6 bases, leaving 13 bases not matched to a gene. CDR3 nucleotides: TGTGCCAGCAGCGAAGCATCCGGGAGGTTCGTCGAGCAGTACTTC. Its translation is CASSEASGRFVEQYF.

The chain uses TRBV4-3 and TRBJ2-7; the D gene could be TRBD1 or TRBD2 (6 bases each). CDR3 size: 16 residues. The germline CDR1 and CDR2 sequences are LGHNA and YSLEER. Trimming pared 1 base from V and 3 bases from J, leaving 16 bases between. In DNA, the CDR3 is TGCGCCAGCAGCCAAGTTGTCAACAGGGAGGACTACGAGCAGTACTTC. Translated, it gives CASSQVVNREDYEQYF.

This clone was seen just once. This chain joins TRBV10-2 and TRBJ2-1; 12 nucleotides match TRBD2. CDR3 size: 16 residues. Trimming at V came to 6 bases and at J to 4 bases, leaving 7 bases not matched to a gene. Germline V gene sequence: CDR1 WSHSY, CDR2 SAAADI. CDR3 sequence reads: CASSRLAGEAYNEQFF. CDR3 nucleotide sequence: TGCGCCAGCAGCAGACTAGCGGGGGAGGCTTACAATGAGCAGTTCTTC.

DNA for the CDR3: TGCAGTGCCGAGACTAAAGAGACCCAGTACTTC. It encodes CSAETKETQYF. The rearrangement uses TRBV20-1 and TRBJ2-5; D possibly corresponds to TRBD2 (5 bases). The CDR3 spans 11 residues. Trimming shortened V by 6 bases and J by 3 bases, and 8 bases separated the two germline ends. The germline V gene has CDR1 DFQATT and CDR2 SNEGSKA (reference sequence).

This chain links TRBV7-2 with TRBJ1-4; D is possibly TRBD1 (6 bases). The germline V gene has CDR1 SGHTA and CDR2 FQGNSA. V lost 4 bases and J lost 8, with 14 bases in between. This CDR3 is built from 14 residues. The DNA for the CDR3 is TGTGCCAGCAGCTACTCAGGGGCTGACGAAAAACTGTTTTTT. Its translation is CASSYSGADEKLFF.

The J gene is TRBJ2-1, the V gene TRBV7-9; 8 positions agree with TRBD2. Germline lookup yields CDR1 SEHNR and CDR2 FQNEAQ (reference sequence). The V gene end was trimmed by 6 bases and the J gene end by 6 bases; junction bases not matched to a gene: 10. The CDR3 sequence is 15 residues long. The CDR3 is CASSNPREEVNEQFF. The CDR3 nucleotides are TGTGCCAGCAGTAACCCGCGGGAGGAAGTCAATGAGCAGTTCTTC.

The chain uses TRBV28 and TRBJ1-1, with unresolved D. Trimming took off 3 bases at V and 10 bases at J, with 12 bases between the two ends. CDR1 and CDR2 from the germline V gene are MDHEN and SYDVKM. This CDR3 spans 12 amino acids. The CDR3 DNA reads TGTGCCAGCAGTTTGCCTTACGGTTTAGCTTTCTTT. Its translation: CASSLPYGLAFF. Filled out from reference TRBV28 and TRBJ1-1, the complete variable domain reads DVKVTQSSRYLVKRTGEKVFLECVQDMDHENMFWYRQDPGLGLRLIYFSYDVKMKEKGDIPEGYSVSREKKERFSLILESASTNQTSMYLCASSLPYGLAFFGQGTRLTVV.

The chain has TRBV4-1 and TRBJ1-2; D possibly corresponds to TRBD1 (5 bases). Germline values: CDR1 MGHRA, CDR2 YSYEKL. The CDR3 runs to 15 residues. The ends were cut back, 6 bases at V and 0 bases at J, with 14 bases in the middle. CDR3 residues: CASRPAGLPNYGYTF. For the CDR3, the DNA is TGCGCCAGCAGACCCGCAGGGTTACCTAACTATGGCTACACCTTC.

The chain joins TRBV18 to TRBJ2-2, with D possibly TRBD1 on 7 matching bases. V lost 3 bases to trimming and J lost 7 bases, with 12 bases between them. The CDR3 has 14 residues. Germline CDR1 KGHSH, CDR2 LQKENI. CDR3 loop: CASSPNRGGGELFF. The CDR3 nucleotides are TGTGCCAGCTCACCGAACAGGGGAGGCGGGGAGCTGTTTTTT.

This chain uses TRBV5-4 with TRBJ1-4; 8 bases fit TRBD1. CDR3 length: 15 amino acids. The germline V gene encodes CDR1 SGHNT and CDR2 YYREEE (reference sequence). Trimming removed 0 bases from V and 5 bases from J; junction bases left unmatched: 3. The CDR3, as DNA: TGTGCCAGCAGCTTGGCCTGGGACAGGAATGAAAAACTGTTTTTT. Translating gives CASSLAWDRNEKLFF.

Concerning this clone itself: This sample includes further DNA sequences coding for the same CDR3. The rearrangement links TRBV5-1 to TRBJ1-4; D unclear. The CDR3 runs 11 residues. Per the germline V gene, CDR1 is SGHRS and CDR2 is YFSETQ. Trimming took 7 bases from V and 7 from J, leaving 8 bases between them. For the CDR3, the DNA is TGCGCCAGCCACAGTGGTGAAAAACTGTTTTTT. Protein: CASHSGEKLFF.

The chain carries TRBV30 and TRBJ2-3, with a weak D call TRBD1 (5 bases). V shed 5 bases and J shed 0 bases, with 12 bases lying between them. CDR1 and CDR2 from the germline V gene are GTSNPN and SVGIG (reference sequence). The CDR3 length is 14 residues. The CDR3 loop reads CAWGTGYSTDTQYF. The CDR3 bases are TGTGCCTGGGGAACAGGATACAGCACAGATACGCAGTATTTT.

V usage is TRBV6-1 and J usage is TRBJ2-7; weak D call: TRBD2 (5 bases). Trimming stripped 1 base from V and 5 bases from J, with 12 bases between. The CDR3 runs to 14 residues. Germline V gene lookup returns CDR1 MNHNS and CDR2 SASEGT. CDR3 coding DNA: TGTGCCAGCAGTGAAGTGGGAGTTAGAAACGAGCAGTACTTC. Its protein product is CASSEVGVRNEQYF.

The J gene is TRBJ1-6, the V gene TRBV18; TRBD1 matches at 8 bases. The CDR3 consists of 17 residues. Germline V gives CDR1 KGHSH, CDR2 LQKENI. Germline trimming cut 4 bases from V and 6 bases from J; bases unmatched to any gene: 11. The DNA of the CDR3 is TGTGCCAGCTCACTACCATTCGGACAGGGTGGTAATTCACCCCTCCACTTT. This codes for CASSLPFGQGGNSPLHF.

The chain is built from TRBV18 and TRBJ1-3; 8 positions agree with TRBD1. CDR3 length: 16 amino acids. In germline, CDR1 is KGHSH, CDR2 LQKENI. The ends lost 2 bases at V and 4 bases at J; junction bases unmatched: 7. CDR3 loop: CASSPTRQGPGNTIYF. The CDR3 DNA sequence: TGTGCCAGCTCACCAACAAGACAGGGGCCCGGAAACACCATATATTTT.

This clone was observed a few times. In DNA form, the CDR3 reads TGTGCCACCCAAACCCGGCTAGCTACACGCAATGAGCAGTTCTTC. This translates into CATQTRLATRNEQFF. The chain employs TRBV19 and TRBJ2-1; perhaps TRBD2 as D (5 bases). Germline assignment: CDR1 LNHDA and CDR2 SQIVND (reference sequence). This CDR3 comprises 15 residues. V gave up 10 bases and J gave up 6 bases, with 22 bases separating them.

This clone has only one observation. The chain uses TRBV7-9 and TRBJ2-5; D gene uncertain. Trimming took 0 bases from V and 2 from J, leaving 7 bases between them. Per the germline V gene, CDR1 is SEHNR and CDR2 is FQNEAQ (reference sequence). There are 14 residues in the CDR3. In nucleotides, the CDR3 is TGTGCCAGCAGCTTAGCAGTCCCACAAGAGACCCAGTACTTC. Its translation: CASSLAVPQETQYF.

The rearrangement joins TRBV6-6 to TRBJ1-1; TRBD1 matches 8 bases. Germline assignment: CDR1 MNHNY and CDR2 SVGAGI (reference sequence). The CDR3 is made up of 14 amino acids. The V gene end was trimmed by 2 bases and the J gene end by 7 bases; junction bases not matched to a gene: 6. CDR3 sequence reads: CASSYRAGQGEAFF. The CDR3 nucleotides read TGTGCCAGCAGTTACCGAGCTGGACAGGGTGAAGCTTTCTTT.

The V call is TRBV4-1, the J call TRBJ2-2; D not resolved. The V gene's germline CDR1 is MGHRA and CDR2 YSYEKL. The CDR3 is 14 residues long. The V and J ends lost 0 bases and 6 bases respectively, with 8 bases between them. The CDR3 loop is CASSQDIEAGELFF. The CDR3, as DNA: TGCGCCAGCAGCCAAGATATAGAGGCCGGGGAGCTGTTTTTT.

J is TRBJ1-2 and V is TRBV5-1; D is unresolved. The CDR3 has 17 residues. The V gene lost 0 bases and the J gene lost 5 bases, with 20 bases spanning the gap. Germline CDR1 and CDR2: SGHRS and YFSETQ. The CDR3 protein is CASSLVLWRSPVYGYTF. CDR3 in DNA: TGCGCCAGCAGCTTGGTCCTTTGGCGGTCTCCCGTGTATGGCTACACCTTC.

The chain carries TRBV2 and TRBJ2-3; no firm D call. In germline, CDR1 is SNHLY, CDR2 FYNNEI. The CDR3 extends over 12 amino acids. Deletions cut 7 bases from V and 0 bases from J, with 5 bases between. CDR3 DNA sequence: TGTGCCAGCACCCCTAGCACAGATACGCAGTATTTT. Translating gives CASTPSTDTQYF. The whole variable domain, filled in from reference TRBV2 and TRBJ2-3, reads EPEVTQTPSHQVTQMGQEVILRCVPISNHLYFYWYRQILGQKVEFLVSFYNNEISEKSEIFDDQFSVERPDGSNFTLKIRSTKLEDSAMYFCASTPSTDTQYFGPGTRLTVL.

J is TRBJ1-3 and V is TRBV2, with D hard to call. CDR3 length equals 11 residues. The V end was cut by 3 bases, the J end by 8 bases, with 5 bases between. Looked up from germline, CDR1 is SNHLY and CDR2 is FYNNEI. The CDR3 region has the DNA TGTGCCAGCAGTGAGGCGGACACCATATATTTT. The encoded protein is CASSEADTIYF.